This T cell receptor (beta chain) is from a study of blood T cell repertoires in COVID-19. Germline V gene lookup returns CDR1 DFQATT and CDR2 SNEGSKA (reference sequence). The length of the CDR3 is 15 residues. Trimming removed 3 bases at V and 0 bases at J, with 12 bases between. Participants' own reports of clinical history determined their cohort assignment. Exposed study participants had met a COVID-19 case within 2 weeks before entry. Original processing methods: Amplification of reference gene primers provided the estimated nucleated cell counts. The protocol was immunoSEQ multiplex PCR, while the TCRdb copy is restricted to in-frame clones and leaves out a portion. The D gene and trimming were derived from the DNA, and the V and J assignments and clone size from that table. The repertoire consists of 130,000 to 150,000 clones, with 75% to 90% occurring once and the leading ten covering 4%.

This chain links TRBV20-1 with TRBJ1-5; perhaps TRBD1 as D (5 bases). The receptor's source is a woman aged 40 to 50 who had been exposed to COVID-19. Sequencing was done on a sample of PBMCs or T cells enriched from blood (not recorded which). The CDR3 bases are TGCAGTGCTAGTCAAGGGGAATATAGCAATCAGCCCCAGCATTTT. Its translation: CSASQGEYSNQPQHF.